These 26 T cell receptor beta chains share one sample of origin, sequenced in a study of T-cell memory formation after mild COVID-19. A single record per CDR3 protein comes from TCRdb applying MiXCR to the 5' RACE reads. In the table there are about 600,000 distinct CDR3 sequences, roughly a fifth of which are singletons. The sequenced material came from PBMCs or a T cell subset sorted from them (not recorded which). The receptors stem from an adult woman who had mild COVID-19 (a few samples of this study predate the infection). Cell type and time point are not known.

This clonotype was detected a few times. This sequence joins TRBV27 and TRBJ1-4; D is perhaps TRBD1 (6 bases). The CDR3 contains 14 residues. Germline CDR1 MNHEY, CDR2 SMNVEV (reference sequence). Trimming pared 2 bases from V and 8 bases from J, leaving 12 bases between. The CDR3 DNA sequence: TGTGCCAGCAGTTTAATCCAGGGGAGCGAAAAACTGTTTTTT. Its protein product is CASSLIQGSEKLFF.

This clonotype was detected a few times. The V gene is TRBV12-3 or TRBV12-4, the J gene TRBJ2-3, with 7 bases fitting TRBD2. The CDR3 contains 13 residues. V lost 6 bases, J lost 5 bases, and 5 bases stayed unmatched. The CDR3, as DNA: TGTGCCAGCAGCCGGGGGGTTAGAGATACGCAGTATTTT. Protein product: CASSRGVRDTQYF.

The CDR3 DNA follows: TGCGCCAGCACCTGGTATAGACAGGGGGCCTCCTACGAGCAGTACTTC. Protein: CASTWYRQGASYEQYF. This chain links TRBV5-1 with TRBJ2-7, with 10 bases identical to TRBD1. Germline values: CDR1 SGHRS, CDR2 YFSETQ. The CDR3 runs to 16 residues. V was clipped by 6 bases and J by 0 bases; unmatched bases: 9.

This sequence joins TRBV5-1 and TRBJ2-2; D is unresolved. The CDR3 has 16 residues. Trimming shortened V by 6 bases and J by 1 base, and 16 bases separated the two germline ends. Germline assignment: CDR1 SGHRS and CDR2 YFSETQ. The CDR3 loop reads CASTRWPDRNTGELFF. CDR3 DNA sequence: TGCGCCAGCACCCGCTGGCCTGACCGGAACACCGGGGAGCTGTTTTTT. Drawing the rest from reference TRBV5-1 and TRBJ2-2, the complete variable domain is KAGVTQTPRYLIKTRGQQVTLSCSPISGHRSVSWYQQTPGQGLQFLFEYFSETQRNKGNFPGRFSGRQFSNSRSEMNVSTLELGDSALYLCASTRWPDRNTGELFFGEGSRLTVL.

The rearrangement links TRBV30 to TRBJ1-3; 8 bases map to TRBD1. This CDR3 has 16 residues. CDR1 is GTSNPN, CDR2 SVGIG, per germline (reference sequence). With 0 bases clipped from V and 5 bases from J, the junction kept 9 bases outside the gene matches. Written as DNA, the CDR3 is TGTGCCTGGAGTGTGACAGGGGTGGCCTCCCGAAACACCATATATTTT. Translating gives CAWSVTGVASRNTIYF. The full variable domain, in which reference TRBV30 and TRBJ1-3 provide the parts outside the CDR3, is SQTIHQWPATLVQPVGSPLSLECTVEGTSNPNLYWYRQAAGRGLQLLFYSVGIGQISSEVPQNLSASRPQDRQFILSSKKLLLSDSGFYLCAWSVTGVASRNTIYFGEGSWLTVV.

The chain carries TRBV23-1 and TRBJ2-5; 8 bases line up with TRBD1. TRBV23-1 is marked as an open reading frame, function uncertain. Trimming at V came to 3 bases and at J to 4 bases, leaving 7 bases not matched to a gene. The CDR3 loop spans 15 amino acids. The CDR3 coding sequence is TGCGCCAGCAGTCATCTTGACAGGGGAGGAGAGACCCAGTACTTC. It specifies CASSHLDRGGETQYF.

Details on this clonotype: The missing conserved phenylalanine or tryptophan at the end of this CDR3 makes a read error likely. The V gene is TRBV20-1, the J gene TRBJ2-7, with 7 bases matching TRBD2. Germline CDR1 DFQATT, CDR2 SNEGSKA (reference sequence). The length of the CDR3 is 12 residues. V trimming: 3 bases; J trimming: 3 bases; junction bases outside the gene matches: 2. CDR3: CSASSSGYEQYL. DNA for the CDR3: TGCAGTGCTAGCTCTAGCGGCTACGAGCAGTACTTA.

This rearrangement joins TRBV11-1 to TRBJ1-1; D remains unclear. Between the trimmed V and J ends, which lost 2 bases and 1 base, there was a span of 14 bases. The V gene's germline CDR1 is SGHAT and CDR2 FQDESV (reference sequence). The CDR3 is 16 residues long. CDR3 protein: CASSLLFTEGNTEAFF. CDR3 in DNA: TGTGCCAGCAGCTTATTATTTACAGAAGGGAACACTGAAGCTTTCTTT.

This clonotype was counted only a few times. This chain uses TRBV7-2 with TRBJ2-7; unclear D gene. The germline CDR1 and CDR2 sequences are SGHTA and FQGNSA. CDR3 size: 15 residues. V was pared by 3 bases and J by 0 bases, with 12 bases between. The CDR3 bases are TGTGCCAGCAGCTTGGACGGAGCCCTCTCCTACGAGCAGTACTTC. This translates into CASSLDGALSYEQYF.

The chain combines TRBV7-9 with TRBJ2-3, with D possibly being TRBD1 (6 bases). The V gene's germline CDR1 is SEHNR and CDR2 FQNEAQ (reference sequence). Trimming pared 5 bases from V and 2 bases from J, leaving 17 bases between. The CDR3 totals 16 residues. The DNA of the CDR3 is TGTGCCAGCAGCAAACACAGGGAACATATCACAGATACGCAGTATTTT. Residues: CASSKHREHITDTQYF.

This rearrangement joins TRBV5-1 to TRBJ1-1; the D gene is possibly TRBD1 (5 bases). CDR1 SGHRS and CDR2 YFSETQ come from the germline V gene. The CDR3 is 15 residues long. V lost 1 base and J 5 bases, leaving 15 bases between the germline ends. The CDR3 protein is CASSLSWSGGTEAFF. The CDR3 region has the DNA TGCGCCAGCAGCTTGTCTTGGAGTGGGGGGACTGAAGCTTTCTTT.

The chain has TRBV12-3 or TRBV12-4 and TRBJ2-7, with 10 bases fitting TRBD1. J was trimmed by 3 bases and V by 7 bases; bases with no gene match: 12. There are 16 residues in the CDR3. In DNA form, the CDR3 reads TGTGCCAGCACCTCCCGAAAGGGACAGGGGTTCTACGAGCAGTACTTC. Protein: CASTSRKGQGFYEQYF.

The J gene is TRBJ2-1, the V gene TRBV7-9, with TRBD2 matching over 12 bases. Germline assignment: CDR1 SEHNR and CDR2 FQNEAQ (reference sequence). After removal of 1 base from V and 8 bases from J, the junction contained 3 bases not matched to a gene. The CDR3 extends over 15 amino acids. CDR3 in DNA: TGTGCCAGCAGCTTAGTTCTAGCGGGAGGGGATGAGCAGTTCTTC. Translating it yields CASSLVLAGGDEQFF.

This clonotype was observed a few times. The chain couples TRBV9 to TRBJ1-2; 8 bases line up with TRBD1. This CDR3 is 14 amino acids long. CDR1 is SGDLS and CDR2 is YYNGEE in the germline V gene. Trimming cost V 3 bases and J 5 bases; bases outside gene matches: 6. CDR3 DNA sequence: TGTGCCAGCAGCGACCGGGACAGGCTTTATGGCTACACCTTC. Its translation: CASSDRDRLYGYTF.

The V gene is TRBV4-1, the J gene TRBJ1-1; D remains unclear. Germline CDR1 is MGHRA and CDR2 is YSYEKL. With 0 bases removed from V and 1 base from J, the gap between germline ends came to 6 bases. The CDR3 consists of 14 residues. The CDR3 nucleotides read TGCGCCAGCAGCCAAGACGGTTCGAACACTGAAGCTTTCTTT. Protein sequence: CASSQDGSNTEAFF.

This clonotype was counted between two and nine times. The CDR3 sequence: CATSDLGPDTDTQYF. Written as DNA, the CDR3 is TGTGCCACCAGTGATTTGGGGCCTGACACAGATACGCAGTATTTT. The chain recombines TRBV24-1 with TRBJ2-3; no firm D call. From germline, CDR1 is KGHDR and CDR2 SFDVKD. Trimming removed 0 bases at V and 2 bases at J, with 8 bases between. The CDR3 spans 15 residues.

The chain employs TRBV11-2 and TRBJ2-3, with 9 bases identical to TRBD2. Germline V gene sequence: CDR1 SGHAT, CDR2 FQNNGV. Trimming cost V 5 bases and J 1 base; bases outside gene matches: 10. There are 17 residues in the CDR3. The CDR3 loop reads CASSHSLLAGRTDTQYF. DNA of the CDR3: TGTGCCAGCAGCCATAGCCTCCTAGCGGGGCGCACAGATACGCAGTATTTT.

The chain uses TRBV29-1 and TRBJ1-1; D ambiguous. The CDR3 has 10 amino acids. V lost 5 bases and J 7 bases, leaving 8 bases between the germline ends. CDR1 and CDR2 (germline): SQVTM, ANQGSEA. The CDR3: CSVLSGEAFF. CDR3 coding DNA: TGCAGCGTTCTATCCGGTGAAGCTTTCTTT.

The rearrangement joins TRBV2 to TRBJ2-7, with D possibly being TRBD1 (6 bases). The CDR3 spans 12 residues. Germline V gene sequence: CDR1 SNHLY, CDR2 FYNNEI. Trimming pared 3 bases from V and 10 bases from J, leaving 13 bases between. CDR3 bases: TGTGCCAGCAGTGACCCACCGGGACACCAGTACTTC. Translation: CASSDPPGHQYF.

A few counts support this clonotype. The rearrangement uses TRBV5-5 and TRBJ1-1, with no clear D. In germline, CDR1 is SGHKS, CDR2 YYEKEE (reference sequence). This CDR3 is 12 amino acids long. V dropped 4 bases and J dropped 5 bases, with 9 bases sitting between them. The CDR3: CASSPGITEAFF. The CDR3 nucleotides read TGTGCCAGCAGCCCGGGGATTACTGAAGCTTTCTTT.

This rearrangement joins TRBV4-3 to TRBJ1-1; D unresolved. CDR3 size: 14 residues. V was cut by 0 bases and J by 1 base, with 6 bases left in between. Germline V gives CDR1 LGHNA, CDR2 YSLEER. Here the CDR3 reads CASSQDASNTEAFF. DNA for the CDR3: TGCGCCAGCAGCCAAGACGCCTCGAACACTGAAGCTTTCTTT.

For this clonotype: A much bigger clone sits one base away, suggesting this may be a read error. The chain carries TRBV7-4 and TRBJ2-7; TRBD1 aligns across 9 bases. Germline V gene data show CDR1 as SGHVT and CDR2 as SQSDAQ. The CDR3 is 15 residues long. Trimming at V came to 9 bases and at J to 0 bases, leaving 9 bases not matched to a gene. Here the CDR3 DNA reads TGTGCCAGGACACAGGGGGCCTACAGCTCCTACGAGCAGTACTTC. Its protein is CARTQGAYSSYEQYF.

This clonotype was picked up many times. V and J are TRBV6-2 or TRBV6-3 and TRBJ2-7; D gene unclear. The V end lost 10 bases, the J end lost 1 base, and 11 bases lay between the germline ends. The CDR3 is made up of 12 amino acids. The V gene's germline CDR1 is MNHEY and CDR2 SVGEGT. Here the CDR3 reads CATGEASYEQYF. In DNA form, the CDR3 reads TGTGCCACCGGAGAGGCTTCCTACGAGCAGTACTTC.

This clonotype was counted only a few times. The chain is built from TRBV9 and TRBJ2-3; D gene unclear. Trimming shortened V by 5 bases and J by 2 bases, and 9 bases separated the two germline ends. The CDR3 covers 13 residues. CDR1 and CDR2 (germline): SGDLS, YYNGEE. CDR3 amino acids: CASSDGDTDTQYF. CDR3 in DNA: TGTGCCAGCAGTGACGGCGACACAGATACGCAGTATTTT.

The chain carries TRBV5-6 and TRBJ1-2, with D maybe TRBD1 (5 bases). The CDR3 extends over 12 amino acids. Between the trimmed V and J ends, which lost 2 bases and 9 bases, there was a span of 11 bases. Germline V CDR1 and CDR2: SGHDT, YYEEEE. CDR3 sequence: CASSLSTDRYTF. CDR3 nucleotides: TGTGCCAGCAGCTTATCGACAGACCGCTACACCTTC.

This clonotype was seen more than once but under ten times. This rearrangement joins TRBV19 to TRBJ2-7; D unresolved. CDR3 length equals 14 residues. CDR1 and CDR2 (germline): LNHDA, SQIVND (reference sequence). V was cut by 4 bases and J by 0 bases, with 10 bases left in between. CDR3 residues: CASSRAPASYEQYF. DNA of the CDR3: TGTGCCAGTAGTAGAGCTCCCGCCTCCTACGAGCAGTACTTC.